This TCR beta chain was identified during a study of blood T cell repertoires in COVID-19. Background on the study: In each case, the material was cDNA or gDNA derived from T cells, B-cell-depleted T cells, or PBMCs.

Profiled with immunoSEQ multiplex PCR; TCRdb holds only in-frame clones, not every one. The data contain more than 200,000 clones, 70% to 90% of them singletons. Enrollment of patients from Seattle took place during active infection, with longitudinal follow-up. Trimming stripped 3 bases from V and 8 bases from J, with 16 bases between. In germline, CDR1 is MNHEY, CDR2 SMNVEV (reference sequence). There are 15 residues in the CDR3. The J gene is TRBJ1-4, the V gene TRBV27, with a weak D call TRBD1 (5 bases). The specimen sequenced was peripheral blood. The receptor was isolated from a woman aged 55 to 70 with COVID-19, enrolled during active disease. The chain's CDR3 is CASSFRQGVREKLFF. The CDR3 DNA follows: TGTGCCAGCAGTTTCCGGCAAGGGGTTCGGGAAAAACTGTTTTTT.